The next 18 T cell receptor beta chains were all read from a single sample in a study of response to subunit inactivated influenza vaccine. In TCRdb, the RT-PCR reads were re-called with MiXCR into one record per CDR3 protein. The table has a few hundred thousand distinct CDR3 sequences, 13% to 15% seen once. The sample was PBMCs from blood, taken 12 days after vaccination. The receptor source for this set is a man aged 45 to 65 who received an inactivated influenza vaccine.

This clonotype was seen only a few times. The CDR3 spells CASREGYSGANVLTF. The CDR3 DNA reads TGTGCCAGCAGAGAAGGGTACTCTGGGGCCAACGTCCTGACTTTC. V gene TRBV12-3 or TRBV12-4 combines with J gene TRBJ2-6; D gene uncertain. V gave up 6 bases and J gave up 0 bases, with 9 bases separating them. The CDR3 totals 15 residues.

In its sample, this clonotype was seen a few times. The genes are TRBV6-1 and TRBJ2-7; D is undetermined. Germline V gene data show CDR1 as MNHNS and CDR2 as SASEGT. The CDR3 covers 11 residues. V dropped 8 bases and J dropped 3 bases, with 8 bases sitting between them. CDR3 sequence reads: CASRANYEQYF. The CDR3 coding sequence is TGTGCCAGCCGGGCGAACTACGAGCAGTACTTC.

With respect to this clonotype: Compared with germline, one end of the junction differs, possibly owing to a read error. The chain uses TRBV18 and TRBJ2-7; no reliable D call. The CDR3 extends over 15 amino acids. Looked up from germline, CDR1 is KGHSH and CDR2 is LQKENI. The CDR3 sequence is CGSSPFLDSSYEQYF. Written as DNA, the CDR3 is TGTGGCAGCTCACCATTCCTGGATAGCTCCTACGAGCAGTACTTC. Variable domain in full (rest from reference TRBV18 and TRBJ2-7): NAGVMQNPRHLVRRRGQEARLRCSPMKGHSHVYWYRQLPEEGLKFMVYLQKENIIDESGMPKERFSAEFPKEGPSILRIQQVVRGDSAAYFCGSSPFLDSSYEQYFGPGTRLTVT.

This clonotype was found a few times. The rearrangement uses TRBV5-1 and TRBJ2-6; possible D gene TRBD1, 5 bases. CDR1 and CDR2 (germline): SGHRS, YFSETQ. The V end lost 3 bases, the J end lost 0 bases, and 13 bases lay between the germline ends. The CDR3 spans 17 residues. The CDR3 is CASSSYGASSGANVLTF. As DNA, the CDR3 is TGCGCCAGCAGCTCATATGGGGCGAGCTCTGGGGCCAACGTCCTGACTTTC. The whole variable domain, filled in from reference TRBV5-1 and TRBJ2-6, reads KAGVTQTPRYLIKTRGQQVTLSCSPISGHRSVSWYQQTPGQGLQFLFEYFSETQRNKGNFPGRFSGRQFSNSRSEMNVSTLELGDSALYLCASSSYGASSGANVLTFGAGSRLTVL.

This chain connects TRBV6-5 to TRBJ2-7; D might be TRBD1 or TRBD2, each matching 5 bases. This CDR3 is built from 14 residues. Trimming cost V 5 bases and J 4 bases, with 15 bases left between them. CDR1 and CDR2 from the germline V gene are MNHEY and SVGAGI. This CDR3 is CASSNRDGVYEQYF. CDR3 nucleotide sequence: TGTGCCAGCAGTAACCGGGACGGAGTTTACGAGCAGTACTTC.

This clonotype was counted only a few times. The chain employs TRBV12-3 or TRBV12-4 and TRBJ1-1; D is undetermined. CDR3 size: 18 residues. V was cut by 0 bases and J by 1 base, with 18 bases left in between. The CDR3 nucleotides read TGTGCCAGCAGTTTAGCTCGAGGTTATGGCACCCCGAACACTGAAGCTTTCTTT. As protein: CASSLARGYGTPNTEAFF.

The rearrangement links TRBV5-1 to TRBJ2-2, with D perhaps matching TRBD1 (6 bases). The CDR3 is 16 residues long. The germline V gene encodes CDR1 SGHRS and CDR2 YFSETQ. V was pared by 4 bases and J by 4 bases, with 17 bases between. Here the CDR3 reads CASSLDSGAVTGELFF. The CDR3 region has the DNA TGCGCCAGCAGCCTTGACTCAGGGGCGGTCACCGGGGAGCTGTTTTTT.

The table lists this clonotype with many counts. The chain is built from TRBV10-3 and TRBJ1-2; perhaps TRBD1 as D (5 bases). The germline CDR1 and CDR2 sequences are ENHRY and SYGVKD. V lost 4 bases, J lost 2 bases, and 11 bases lay in between. The CDR3 totals 14 residues. CDR3 amino acids: CAISAGFGNYGYTF. DNA of the CDR3: TGTGCCATCAGTGCAGGGTTTGGGAACTATGGCTACACCTTC.

The rearrangement joins TRBV7-9 to TRBJ2-1; tentatively, D is TRBD1 (6 bases). Germline V gene sequence: CDR1 SEHNR, CDR2 FQNEAQ (reference sequence). The CDR3 runs to 15 residues. Trimming pared 3 bases from V and 7 bases from J, leaving 16 bases between. The CDR3 nucleotides read TGTGCCAGCAGCTTCGACAGGACATATAGAAATGAGCAGTTCTTC. It yields the protein CASSFDRTYRNEQFF.

In this sample, this clonotype turned up a few times. The gene calls are TRBV7-9 and TRBJ2-2; D gene unclear. The germline V gene encodes CDR1 SEHNR and CDR2 FQNEAQ (reference sequence). V was pared by 11 bases and J by 6 bases, with 7 bases between. This CDR3 spans 10 amino acids. CDR3 DNA: TGTGCCTTTCGGGCCGGGGAGCTGTTTTTT. Its translation: CAFRAGELFF.

This clonotype was counted at least ten times. This rearrangement joins TRBV10-3 to TRBJ2-7; D might be TRBD2 (5 bases). From germline, CDR1 is ENHRY and CDR2 SYGVKD. Trimming cost V 8 bases and J 0 bases, with 5 bases left between them. The CDR3 consists of 11 residues. This chain's CDR3 is CAIGGSYEQYF. CDR3 DNA sequence: TGTGCCATCGGAGGCTCCTACGAGCAGTACTTC.

The chain combines TRBV19 with TRBJ1-1; no clear D. The length of the CDR3 is 14 residues. V shed 3 bases and J shed 1 base, with 9 bases lying between them. Germline CDR1 LNHDA, CDR2 SQIVND (reference sequence). CDR3 bases: TGTGCCAGTAGTATTTCTCGGCAGAACACTGAAGCTTTCTTT. Protein sequence: CASSISRQNTEAFF.

V is TRBV27 and J is TRBJ2-1; 10 bases line up with TRBD2. V dropped 0 bases and J dropped 8; count of bases not matched to a gene: 4. CDR1 and CDR2 (germline): MNHEY, SMNVEV (reference sequence). This CDR3 contains 15 residues. The CDR3 nucleotides read TGTGCCAGCAGTTTATCTAGCGGGGGGCCTCATGAGCAGTTCTTC. As protein: CASSLSSGGPHEQFF.

This clonotype showed up just a few times. The chain carries TRBV5-1 and TRBJ2-4, with 10 positions matching TRBD1. V shed 0 bases, J shed 1 base, and the junction held 1 base outside the gene matches. The V gene's germline CDR1 is SGHRS and CDR2 YFSETQ. There are 16 residues in the CDR3. DNA for the CDR3: TGCGCCAGCAGCTTGGGACAGGGGGCGGCCAAAAACATTCAGTACTTC. This codes for CASSLGQGAAKNIQYF.

CDR3 coding DNA: TGTGCCAGCAGCTCATCGGCAGGGGGTATCGATGAGCAGTTCTTC. This encodes CASSSSAGGIDEQFF. The chain joins TRBV12-3 or TRBV12-4 to TRBJ2-1; 7 bases agree with TRBD1. CDR3 length: 15 residues. Trimming removed 6 bases from V and 8 bases from J; junction bases left unmatched: 13.

The chain couples TRBV12-3 or TRBV12-4 to TRBJ2-7, with D possibly being TRBD1 (7 bases). V lost 7 bases, J lost 5 bases, and 24 bases lay in between. The CDR3 consists of 16 residues. The CDR3 region has the DNA TGTGCCAGCACCACCGCCAGGGGGACTCTCAGGCACGAGCAGTACTTC. Translated, it gives CASTTARGTLRHEQYF.

The genes are TRBV6-5 and TRBJ2-1; 7 positions match TRBD2. The germline V gene encodes CDR1 MNHEY and CDR2 SVGAGI. This CDR3 contains 18 residues. The V segment lost 4 bases and the J segment 4 bases; nucleotides outside the gene matches: 16. The CDR3 loop reads CASSFPRTSGGFYNEQFF. The CDR3 DNA sequence: TGTGCCAGCAGTTTCCCCAGGACTAGTGGAGGGTTTTACAATGAGCAGTTCTTC.

The rearrangement joins TRBV10-3 to TRBJ2-3; D call uncertain. The CDR3 extends over 12 amino acids. Trimming cost V 8 bases and J 2 bases, with 8 bases left between them. Per germline, CDR1 ENHRY and CDR2 SYGVKD. CDR3 sequence reads: CAISRATDTQYF. In nucleotides, the CDR3 is TGTGCCATCTCGAGAGCCACAGATACGCAGTATTTT.